These 2 T cell receptor beta chains came from one sample sequenced in a study of blood T cell repertoires in COVID-19. Clones were sequenced by immunoSEQ multiplex PCR, and TCRdb holds only the in-frame ones, with some missing. The table has 260,000 or so clones, 80% to 90% seen once. The specimen was PBMCs or T cells enriched from blood (not recorded which). Receptors were obtained from a woman between 35 and 50 years old who had been exposed to COVID-19.

The chain employs TRBV5-4 and TRBJ1-6, with D possibly TRBD1 on 6 matching bases. Germline V gives CDR1 SGHNT, CDR2 YYREEE (reference sequence). V shed 5 bases and J shed 0 bases, with 12 bases lying between them. The CDR3 length is 16 residues. The CDR3 here is CASRPDRSSYNSPLHF. In DNA, the CDR3 is TGTGCCAGCAGACCGGACAGAAGCTCCTATAATTCACCCCTCCACTTT.

This chain uses TRBV9 with TRBJ2-5, with 7 bases identical to TRBD1. The V gene's germline CDR1 is SGDLS and CDR2 YYNGEE. The V segment lost 2 bases and the J segment 9 bases; nucleotides outside the gene matches: 16. The CDR3 consists of 16 residues. The CDR3 DNA is TGTGCCAGCAGCGTTGAAGACAGGGTAGGCCATGGGGCCCAGTACTTC. Translated, it gives CASSVEDRVGHGAQYF.